Sequencing of this T cell receptor beta chain was carried out in a study of glioma-infiltrating T cells. V gave up 6 bases and J gave up 4 bases, with 18 bases separating them. This CDR3 is 15 amino acids long. As regards this clonotype: The antigen remains unidentified.

Overall study results and limits: Above-expected tissue-blood divergence occurred in all gliomas, most in low-grade ones.

Amplification of TCR alpha and beta CDR3 regions from RNA used iRepertoire nested multiplex PCR. A single record per CDR3 protein comes from TCRdb applying MiXCR to the multiplex PCR reads. The sample shows 400,000 or so distinct CDR3 sequences, 41% of them seen only once. V gene TRBV12-3 or TRBV12-4 combines with J gene TRBJ2-5; the D gene is possibly TRBD2 (7 bases). The specimen was glioma tissue, nonneoplastic brain tissue, or PBMCs (not recorded which). This clonotype originated in a human donor with low-grade glioma or glioblastoma, undergoing nonglioma brain surgery, or in good health (not recorded which). CDR3 coding DNA: TGTGCCAGCAGCCTCGAGGGAGGGGGTCGAGAGACCCAGTACTTC. Translating gives CASSLEGGGRETQYF.